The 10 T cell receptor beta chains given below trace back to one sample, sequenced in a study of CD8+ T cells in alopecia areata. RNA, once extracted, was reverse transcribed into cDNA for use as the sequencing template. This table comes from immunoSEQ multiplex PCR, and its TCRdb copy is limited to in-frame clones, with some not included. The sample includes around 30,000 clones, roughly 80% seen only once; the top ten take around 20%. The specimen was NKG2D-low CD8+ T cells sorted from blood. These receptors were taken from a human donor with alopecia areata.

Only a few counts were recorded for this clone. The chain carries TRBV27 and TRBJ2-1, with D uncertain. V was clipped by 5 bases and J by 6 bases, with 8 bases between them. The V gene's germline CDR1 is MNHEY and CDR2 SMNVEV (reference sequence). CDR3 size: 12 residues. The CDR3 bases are TGTGCCAGCAGTCCCCTTCCCAATGAGCAGTTCTTC. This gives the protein CASSPLPNEQFF.

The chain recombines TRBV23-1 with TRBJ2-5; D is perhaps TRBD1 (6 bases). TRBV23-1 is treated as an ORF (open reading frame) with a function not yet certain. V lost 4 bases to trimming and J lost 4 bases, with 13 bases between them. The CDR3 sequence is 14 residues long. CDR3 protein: CASSRTGKGETQYF. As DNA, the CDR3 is TGCGCCAGCAGTCGTACAGGGAAGGGAGAGACCCAGTACTTC.

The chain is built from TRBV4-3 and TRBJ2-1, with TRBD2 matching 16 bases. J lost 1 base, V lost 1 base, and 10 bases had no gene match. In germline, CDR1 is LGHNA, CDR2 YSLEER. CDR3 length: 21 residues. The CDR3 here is CASSQAGTSGGAEGSYNEQFF. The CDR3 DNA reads TGCGCCAGCAGCCAAGCCGGGACTAGCGGGGGGGCCGAAGGTTCCTACAATGAGCAGTTCTTC.

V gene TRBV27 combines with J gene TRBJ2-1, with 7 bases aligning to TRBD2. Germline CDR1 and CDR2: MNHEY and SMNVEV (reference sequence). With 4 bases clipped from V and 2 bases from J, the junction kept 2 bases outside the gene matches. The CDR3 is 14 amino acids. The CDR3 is CASSSGLAYNEQFF. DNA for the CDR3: TGTGCCAGCAGTTCCGGACTAGCCTACAATGAGCAGTTCTTC.

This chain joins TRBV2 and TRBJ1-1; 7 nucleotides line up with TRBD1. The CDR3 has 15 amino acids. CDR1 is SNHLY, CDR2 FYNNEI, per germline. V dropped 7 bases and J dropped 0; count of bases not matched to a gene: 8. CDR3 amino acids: CASNGQGGMNTEAFF. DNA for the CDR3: TGTGCCAGCAATGGGCAGGGGGGGATGAACACTGAAGCTTTCTTT. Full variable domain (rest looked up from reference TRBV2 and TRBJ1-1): EPEVTQTPSHQVTQMGQEVILRCVPISNHLYFYWYRQILGQKVEFLVSFYNNEISEKSEIFDDQFSVERPDGSNFTLKIRSTKLEDSAMYFCASNGQGGMNTEAFFGQGTRLTVV.

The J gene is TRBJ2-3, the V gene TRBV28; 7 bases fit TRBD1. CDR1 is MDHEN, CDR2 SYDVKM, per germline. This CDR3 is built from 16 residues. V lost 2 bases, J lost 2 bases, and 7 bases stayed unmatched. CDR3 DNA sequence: TGTGCCAGCAGTTTAGTCGGGACAGATCTCACAGATACGCAGTATTTT. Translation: CASSLVGTDLTDTQYF.

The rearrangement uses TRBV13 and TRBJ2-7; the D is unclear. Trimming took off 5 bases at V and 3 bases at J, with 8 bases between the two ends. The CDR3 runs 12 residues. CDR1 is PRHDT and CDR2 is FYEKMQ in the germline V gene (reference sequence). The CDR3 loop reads CASSHRNYEQYF. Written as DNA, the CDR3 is TGTGCCAGCAGCCACCGCAACTACGAGCAGTACTTC.

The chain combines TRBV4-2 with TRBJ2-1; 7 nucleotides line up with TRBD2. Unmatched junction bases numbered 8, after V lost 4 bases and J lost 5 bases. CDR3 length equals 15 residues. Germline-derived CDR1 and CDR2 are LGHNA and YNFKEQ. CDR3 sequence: CASSRIAGRHNEQFF. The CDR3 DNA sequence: TGTGCCAGCAGCCGAATTGCCGGGAGGCACAATGAGCAGTTCTTC.

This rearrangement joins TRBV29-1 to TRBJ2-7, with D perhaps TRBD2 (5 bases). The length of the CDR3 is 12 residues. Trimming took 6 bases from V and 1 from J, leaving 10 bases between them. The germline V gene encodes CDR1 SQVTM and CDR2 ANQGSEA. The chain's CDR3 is CSVEDGSYEQYF. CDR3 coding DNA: TGCAGCGTGGAGGACGGATCCTACGAGCAGTACTTC.

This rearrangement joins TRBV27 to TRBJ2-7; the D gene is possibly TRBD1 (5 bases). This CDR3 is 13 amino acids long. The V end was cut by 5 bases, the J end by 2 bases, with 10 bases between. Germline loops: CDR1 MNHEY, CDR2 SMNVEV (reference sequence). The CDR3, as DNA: TGTGCCAGCAGTACCCAGGGTGCCTACGAGCAGTACTTC. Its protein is CASSTQGAYEQYF.